The clone carrying this TCR beta chain was observed a few times. Trimming pared 4 bases from V and 1 base from J, leaving 7 bases between. Germline loops: CDR1 LGHNT, CDR2 FRNRAP. The CDR3 loop spans 13 amino acids. These data are taken from a study of type 1 regulatory T cells. Overall study: T-allo10 is an in vitro-generated, Tr1-enriched CD4 T cell product specific for alloantigen.

Using its own MiXCR run on the reads, TCRdb lists one record per CDR3 protein. In the table there are 80,000 to 100,000 distinct CDR3 sequences, roughly 31% of which are singletons. The chain recombines TRBV12-5 with TRBJ1-1; D might be TRBD1 (6 bases). This receptor was obtained from a human donor in good health. Sequencing input: CD4+ T cells, either the whole sample or a sorted fraction (not recorded which). The CDR3 DNA reads TGTGCTAGTGGTTCGGGACAGAACACTGAAGCTTTCTTT. This translates into CASGSGQNTEAFF.